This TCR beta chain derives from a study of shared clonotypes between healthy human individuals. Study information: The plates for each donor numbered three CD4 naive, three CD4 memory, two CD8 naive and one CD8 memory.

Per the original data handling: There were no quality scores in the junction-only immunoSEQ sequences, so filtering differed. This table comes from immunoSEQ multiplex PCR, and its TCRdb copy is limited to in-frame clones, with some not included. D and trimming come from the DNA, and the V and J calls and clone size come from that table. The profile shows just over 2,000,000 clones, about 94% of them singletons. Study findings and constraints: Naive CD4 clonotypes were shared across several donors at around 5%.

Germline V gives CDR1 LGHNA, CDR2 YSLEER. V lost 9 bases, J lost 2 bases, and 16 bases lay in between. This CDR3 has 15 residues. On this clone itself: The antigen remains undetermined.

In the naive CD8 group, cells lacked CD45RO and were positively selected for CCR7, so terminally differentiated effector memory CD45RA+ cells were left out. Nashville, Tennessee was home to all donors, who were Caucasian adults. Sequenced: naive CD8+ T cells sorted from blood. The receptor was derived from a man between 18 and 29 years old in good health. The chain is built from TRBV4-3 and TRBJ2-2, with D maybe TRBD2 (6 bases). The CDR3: CASGDRDFNTGELFF. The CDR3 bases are TGCGCCAGTGGTGATCGGGACTTTAACACCGGGGAGCTGTTTTTT.